A single T cell receptor (beta chain) is shown here with its context. What it binds is not known. CDR1 and CDR2 from the germline V gene are MDHEN and SYDVKM. CDR3 length equals 15 residues. Trimming took off 6 bases at V and 1 base at J, with 16 bases between the two ends. Each PCR replicate run on unsorted PBMC took in 250 to 350 ng DNA, about 30,000 T cell genomes. Some clones are missing from TCRdb's copy, which holds only in-frame ones; the method was immunoSEQ multiplex PCR. This sample has about 500,000 clones, with approximately 77% found just once. This entry is derived from a study of shared clonotypes between healthy human individuals. There were no recent acute infections or vaccinations among the donors, who were healthy HIV-negative adults. Points from the study as a whole: The authors sampled blood alone, and tissue repertoires likely differ.

Material for sequencing was PBMCs. This receptor was taken from a woman between 40 and 50 years old in good health. Some clones in this sample may be carry-over from other donors' samples. J is TRBJ2-7 and V is TRBV28, with D unclear. CDR3 sequence (DNA): TGTGCCAGCAGCCCCCCCCGAAGAACGTCCTACGAGCAGTACTTC. Amino acids: CASSPPRRTSYEQYF.